The rows below give T cell receptor beta chains drawn from one sample of a study of OX40 agonist ivuxolimab in advanced cancers. The protocol was immunoSEQ multiplex PCR, while the TCRdb copy is restricted to in-frame clones and leaves out a portion. This table has about 35,000 clones, around three quarters appearing once. Sequenced here: CD4+ or CD8+ T cells sorted from blood, sampled in a trial of the OX40 agonist ivuxolimab. The receptors originated from an adult with an advanced solid tumor such as melanoma, head and neck, liver or kidney cancer. The CDR3 runs from the conserved cysteine through the conserved F or W. The D gene is left open where the match is weak. Only some rows state a clone size, as once, few, many or a class for expanded clones.

>.|TRBD1|TRBJ1-1|TRBV14
CASSSQGRGNTEAFF
TGTGCCAGCAGCTCACAGGGGCGGGGGAACACTGAAGCTTTCTTT
>.|.|TRBJ2-1|TRBV7-2
CASSLRGPSSYNEQFF
TGTGCCAGCAGCTTACGGGGCCCGAGCTCCTACAATGAGCAGTTCTTC
>.|.|TRBJ1-2|TRBV2
CASSVDSSAGYTF
TGTGCCAGCAGTGTTGACTCCTCAGCGGGCTACACCTTC
>.|.|TRBJ1-1|TRBV18
CASSPGHSSTEAFF
TGTGCCAGCTCACCTGGACACTCGAGCACTGAAGCTTTCTTT
>.|.|TRBJ1-5|TRBV12-5
CASGLVLTDSNQPQHF
TGTGCTAGTGGTTTGGTATTAACGGATAGCAATCAGCCCCAGCATTTT
>.|TRBD1|TRBJ1-1|TRBV7-8
CASSSTGMNTEAFF
TGTGCCAGCAGCTCGACAGGGATGAACACTGAAGCTTTCTTT
>.|.|TRBJ2-2|TRBV6-5
CASSPLRTDTGELFF
TGTGCCAGCAGCCCACTAAGGACAGACACCGGGGAGCTGTTTTTT
>.|TRBD1|TRBJ2-2|TRBV6-1
CASRFGTDTGELFF
TGTGCCAGCAGGTTCGGGACAGACACCGGGGAGCTGTTTTTT
>.|.|TRBJ1-2|TRBV5-5
CASSWTPRADTF
TGTGCCAGCAGCTGGACCCCCAGGGCCGACACCTTC
>.|TRBD2|TRBJ2-2|TRBV5-1
CASSLGGGSTGELFF
TGCGCCAGCAGCTTGGGCGGGGGATCCACCGGGGAGCTGTTTTTT
>few|.|TRBJ1-3|TRBV19
CASSMGPGNTIYF
TGTGCCAGTAGTATGGGACCTGGAAACACCATATATTTT
>.|.|TRBJ1-4|TRBV30
CAWRGGWGEKLFF
TGTGCCTGGAGAGGGGGGTGGGGTGAAAAACTGTTTTTT
>.|.|TRBJ1-1|TRBV9
CASSPHEGTEAFF
TGTGCCAGCAGCCCCCACGAGGGTACTGAAGCTTTCTTT
>.|TRBD1|TRBJ1-5|TRBV5-1
CASSPGTGVDQPQHF
TGCGCCAGCAGCCCCGGGACAGGGGTAGATCAGCCCCAGCATTTT
>.|.|TRBJ1-1|TRBV12-5
CASGLVPLNRGTEAFF
TGTGCTAGTGGTTTGGTACCCCTTAATAGGGGCACTGAAGCTTTCTTT
>.|.|TRBJ2-3|TRBV30
CAWSVYRGGSTDTQYF
TGTGCCTGGAGTGTCTATAGGGGGGGTTCCACAGATACGCAGTATTTT
>.|.|TRBJ2-3|TRBV10-2
CASSESSRSDTQYF
TGCGCCAGCAGTGAGTCCAGTAGATCAGATACGCAGTATTTT
>.|.|TRBJ2-3|TRBV10-3
CAISESAHTDTQYF
TGTGCCATCAGTGAGTCGGCACACACAGATACGCAGTATTTT
>.|.|TRBJ2-7|TRBV9
CASSADGYEQYF
TGTGCCAGCAGCGCAGACGGCTACGAGCAGTACTTC
>.|TRBD1|TRBJ2-1|TRBV5-1
CASRMGQNEQFF
TGCGCCAGCAGAATGGGACAGAATGAGCAGTTCTTC
>.|.|TRBJ1-1|TRBV11-2
CASSEQVRGGTEAFF
TGTGCCAGCAGCGAACAGGTCCGGGGGGGCACTGAAGCTTTCTTT
>.|.|TRBJ1-1|TRBV11-2
CASSLRQNMNTEAFF
TGTGCCAGCAGCTTAAGGCAGAACATGAACACTGAAGCTTTCTTT
>.|TRBD1|TRBJ1-4|TRBV7-8
CASSSRDRGEKLFF
TGTGCCAGCAGCTCCCGGGACAGGGGTGAAAAACTGTTTTTT
>.|TRBD1|TRBJ2-7|TRBV27
CASSSSGTGPYF
TGTGCCAGCAGTTCCTCCGGGACAGGGCCGTACTTC
>.|.|TRBJ2-7|TRBV5-6
CASSPGQPHEQYF
TGTGCCAGCAGCCCCGGGCAGCCCCACGAGCAGTACTTC
>.|.|TRBJ1-5|TRBV6-1
CASSERGGNQPQHF
TGTGCCAGCAGTGAAAGAGGGGGAAATCAGCCCCAGCATTTT
>.|.|TRBJ2-1|TRBV6-5
CASSWFSEQFF
TGTGCCAGCAGTTGGTTCAGTGAGCAGTTCTTC
>.|TRBD1|TRBJ1-3|TRBV4-1
CASSHNTGGSGNTIYF
TGCGCCAGCAGCCATAACACAGGGGGCTCTGGAAACACCATATATTTT
>.|TRBD1|TRBJ2-3|TRBV5-1
CASSLRTGDGTDTQYF
TGCGCCAGCAGCTTGAGGACAGGGGATGGTACAGATACGCAGTATTTT
>once|.|TRBJ2-2|TRBV5-4
CASSLDQGRGELFF
TGTGCCAGCAGCTTGGATCAGGGGCGCGGGGAGCTGTTTTTT
>.|.|TRBJ2-3|TRBV5-6
CASSFRRPSTDTQYF
TGTGCCAGCAGCTTTAGGCGGCCTAGCACAGATACGCAGTATTTT
>.|.|TRBJ1-1|TRBV9
CASSVGSGREGTEAFF
TGTGCCAGCAGCGTAGGATCAGGGAGAGAGGGTACTGAAGCTTTCTTT
>.|.|TRBJ2-3|TRBV5-1
CASSPERGSTDTQYF
TGCGCCAGCAGCCCTGAACGGGGGAGCACAGATACGCAGTATTTT
>.|TRBD1|TRBJ2-5|TRBV5-5
CASSFSGGQRDTQYF
TGTGCCAGCAGCTTTTCAGGGGGTCAGAGGGATACCCAGTACTTC
>.|.|TRBJ1-1|TRBV27
CASSLTGTLNTEAFF
TGTGCCAGCAGTTTAACAGGGACTCTGAACACTGAAGCTTTCTTT
>.|TRBD2|TRBJ2-3|TRBV5-1
CASSSSGGATDTQYF
TGCGCCAGCAGCTCTAGCGGGGGGGCCACAGATACGCAGTATTTT
>.|.|TRBJ1-2|TRBV14
CASSQDRGRVGGYTF
TGTGCCAGCAGCCAAGATAGGGGCAGGGTTGGCGGCTACACCTTC
>.|TRBD2|TRBJ2-3|TRBV10-2
CATSVLAGGPLDTQYF
TGCGCCACCTCGGTCCTAGCGGGGGGCCCTCTAGATACGCAGTATTTT
>once|.|TRBJ2-3|TRBV6-5
CASNQRGTDTQYF
TGTGCCAGCAATCAGAGGGGCACAGATACGCAGTATTTT
>.|.|TRBJ1-4|TRBV5-1
CASSLDGGTGEKLFF
TGCGCCAGCAGCTTGGACGGGGGAACGGGTGAAAAACTGTTTTTT
>.|.|TRBJ2-2|TRBV7-2
CASSLVSQFTGELFF
TGTGCCAGCAGCTTAGTCAGTCAGTTCACCGGGGAGCTGTTTTTT
>once|.|TRBJ1-2|TRBV6-1
CASRADEGTPYGYTF
TGTGCCAGCAGGGCGGACGAGGGGACACCCTATGGCTACACCTTC
>few|TRBD2|TRBJ2-7|TRBV18
CASTNGLAGTSYEQYF
TGTGCCAGCACGAATGGACTAGCGGGCACATCCTACGAGCAGTACTTC
>.|.|TRBJ1-1|TRBV5-1
CASSASMNTEAFF
TGCGCCAGCAGTGCCAGCATGAACACTGAAGCTTTCTTT
>.|.|TRBJ2-7|TRBV11-2
CASSSLRGVFYEQYF
TGTGCCAGCAGCTCCTTGAGGGGGGTATTCTACGAGCAGTACTTC
>.|.|TRBJ1-2|TRBV2
CASTTGDYGYTF
TGTGCCAGCACTACGGGGGACTATGGCTACACCTTC
>.|.|TRBJ1-5|TRBV7-9
CASSLAGRDQPQHF
TGTGCCAGCAGCTTGGCGGGCAGAGATCAGCCCCAGCATTTT
>.|.|TRBJ1-2|TRBV7-9
CASSLAFYGYTF
TGTGCCAGCAGCTTAGCATTCTATGGCTACACCTTC
>few|.|TRBJ2-3|TRBV5-1
CASSQEMGVTDTQYF
TGCGCCAGCAGCCAGGAAATGGGGGTCACAGATACGCAGTATTTT
>many|.|TRBJ1-2|TRBV7-9
CASSLESWVRDGYTF
TGTGCCAGCAGCTTGGAGTCCTGGGTTCGCGATGGCTACACCTTC
>.|.|TRBJ2-5|TRBV5-4
CASSWAQETQYF
TGTGCCAGCAGCTGGGCCCAAGAGACCCAGTACTTC
>few|.|TRBJ1-1|TRBV20-1
CSVALNTEAFF
TGCAGTGTGGCCTTGAACACTGAAGCTTTCTTT